This is a list of T cell receptor beta chains from one sample in a study of regulatory T cells in long-lasting Graves disease. TCRdb fed the multiplex PCR reads into MiXCR, producing one record per CDR3 protein. This sample carries roughly 500,000 distinct CDR3 sequences, approximately 15% of them seen once, and the ten largest clones take approximately 9.3%. This same sample was also taken into another study, of T cells in Graves' hyperthyroidism and ophthalmopathy.

The sample was peripheral blood mononuclear cells (PBMCs), taken at new diagnosis, from a patient treated with antithyroid drugs. These receptors were taken from a man between 25 and 39 years old with Graves disease. The CDR3 runs from the conserved cysteine through the conserved F or W. The size entry is marked missing in some rows and otherwise reads once, few, many or a size class.

clone size | J gene | V gene | CDR3 protein
many | TRBJ1-1 | TRBV6-2/TRBV6-3 | CASSYPTGRNTEAFF
few | TRBJ1-1 | TRBV30 | CAWSVKFRRYF
many | TRBJ1-5 | TRBV6-1 | CASSVERLQPQHF
. | TRBJ2-3 | TRBV7-9 | CASSSPGGTDTQYF
. | TRBJ1-4 | TRBV12-3/TRBV12-4 | CASSPPRGKLFF
many | TRBJ2-1 | TRBV5-1 | CASSLDIQRYNEQFF
many | TRBJ2-2 | TRBV2 | CASSEGETGELFF
. | TRBJ2-5 | TRBV19 | CASATGSRETQYF
few | TRBJ2-5 | TRBV7-7 | CASSRGWAQETQYF
many | TRBJ2-7 | TRBV27 | CASGREQYF
many | TRBJ2-5 | TRBV29-1 | CSVRSPGAGETQYF
many | TRBJ2-4 | TRBV7-2 | CASSPWGAKNIQYF
many | TRBJ2-2 | TRBV9 | CASNSGLNTGELFF
many | TRBJ2-1 | TRBV12-3/TRBV12-4 | CASSLETSGRRQFF
few | TRBJ1-2 | TRBV5-4 | CASSLRTGRSYGYTF
few | TRBJ1-6 | TRBV9 | CASSGPDRGSDSPLHF
many | TRBJ2-3 | TRBV29-1 | CSVVIPSGSADTQYF
few | TRBJ1-2 | TRBV7-3 | CASSRSREEGYTF
few | TRBJ2-3 | TRBV10-3 | CAISVEGRGDTQYF
. | TRBJ2-2 | TRBV5-1 | CASRETGGHTGELFF
few | TRBJ1-3 | TRBV30 | CAWSVKGDGNTIYF
many | TRBJ1-1 | TRBV13 | CASSLRGQGSNTEAFF
many | TRBJ2-3 | TRBV10-3 | CATQRETGRTDTQYF
many | TRBJ2-1 | TRBV18 | CASSPPIGVSSYNEQFF
many | TRBJ1-1 | TRBV20-1 | CSAPPGRVGGTEAFF